This is a list of T cell receptor beta chains from one sample in a study of T cell responses to AZD1222 COVID-19 vaccine. Sequencing was performed with immunoSEQ multiplex PCR; in TCRdb, only in-frame clones are kept and a portion is missing. The sample holds tens of thousands of clones; about nine tenths are singletons and the top ten take around 5%. The input for sequencing was peripheral blood, taken on day 0 of AZD1222 vaccination. Receptor source: an adult in good health. CDR3s include the opening cysteine and the closing phenylalanine or tryptophan. The order of the fields is D gene, clone size, V gene, J gene, CDR3 length, CDR3 DNA, CDR3 protein. The D gene is left open where the match is weak. A clone size is listed for some rows: how often the clone was seen (once, few, many), or a class if it is expanded.

>.|.|TRBV12-3/TRBV12-4|TRBJ1-2|13
TGTGCCAGCAGTTTAATTGGGGGCTATGGCTACACCTTC
CASSLIGGYGYTF
>TRBD2|.|TRBV19|TRBJ2-7|14
TGTGCCAGTAGTTCCCGGGACTACTCCTACGAGCAGTACTTC
CASSSRDYSYEQYF
>TRBD2|.|TRBV3-1/TRBV3-2|TRBJ2-3|18
TGTGCCAGCAGCCAAGATTCGACTAGCGGGGGTAGGGGAAATATGCAGTATTTT
CASSQDSTSGGRGNMQYF
>TRBD1|.|TRBV5-1|TRBJ1-1|15
TGCGCCAGCAATACCGGGACAGGGACTAACACTGAAGCTTTCTTT
CASNTGTGTNTEAFF
>.|once|TRBV7-9|TRBJ2-2|15
TGTGCCAGCAGCTTAGTTCAGGGTTCCACCGGGGAGCTGTTTTTT
CASSLVQGSTGELFF
>TRBD1|.|TRBV5-6|TRBJ2-6|17
TGTGCCAGCAGCTTGGGGTGGACAGGTCCTGGGGCCAACGTCCTGACTTTC
CASSLGWTGPGANVLTF
>TRBD1|.|TRBV6-5|TRBJ2-7|15
TGTGCCAGCAGTTCGTCCGGGACAGGCCGTACGAAACAGTACTTC
CASSSSGTGRTKQYF
>TRBD1|.|TRBV7-2|TRBJ2-3|14
TGTGCCAGCAGCTTGCAGGGGGCCGGAGATACGCAGTATTTT
CASSLQGAGDTQYF
>.|.|TRBV6-4|TRBJ1-2|15
TGTGCCAGCAGTCGTGGCCAACAGACTCCCTATGGCTACACCTTC
CASSRGQQTPYGYTF
>.|.|TRBV5-4|TRBJ2-7|15
TGTGCCAGCAGCTTGGCTCCAGGGAGCTCCTACGAGCAGTACTTC
CASSLAPGSSYEQYF
>.|.|TRBV11-2|TRBJ2-3|12
TGTGCCAGCAGCCCCTTTGGCGATACGCAGTATTTT
CASSPFGDTQYF
>.|.|TRBV30|TRBJ1-2|15
TGTGCCTGGAGTCGACCCATTCTTTCCAACTATGGCTACACCTTC
CAWSRPILSNYGYTF
>TRBD1|.|TRBV9|TRBJ2-1|12
TGTGCCAGCAGGGGGGACAGCAATGAGCAGTTCTTC
CASRGDSNEQFF
>.|.|TRBV27|TRBJ1-1|13
TGTGCCACACAGAATCAATGGTACACTGAAGCTTTCTTT
CATQNQWYTEAFF
>.|once|TRBV19|TRBJ1-6|15
TGTGCCAGTAGGGACGTAAGTGTGTGGAATTCACCCCTCCACTTT
CASRDVSVWNSPLHF
>TRBD1|.|TRBV10-3|TRBJ1-1|15
TGTGCCATCAGTGAACAGGGGGCTATGAACACTGAAGCTTTCTTT
CAISEQGAMNTEAFF